These T cell receptor beta chains were read from a single sample in a study of molecular identifiers for immune sequencing clone quantification. From the PCR reads, TCRdb called clonotypes with MiXCR, one entry per CDR3 protein. Of some 590,000 distinct CDR3 sequences listed, over 25% are singletons. Input material: naive CD8+ T cells from blood, with Jurkat cell RNA spiked in. Every receptor here comes from a human donor in good health. Some libraries in this study had Jurkat cell RNA spiked in. CDR3s include the opening cysteine and the closing phenylalanine or tryptophan. A D gene is named only where the DNA matches it firmly. Not all rows give a size; the values are once, few, many and, for expanded clones, a class.

j_gene: TRBJ2-3; v_gene: TRBV11-2; len: 17; abundance: few; d_gene: NA; CDR3nt: TGTGCCAGCAGCTTCTCCAGCGCTGCAGGGATCTTGAATACGCAGTATTTT; CDR3aa: CASSFSSAAGILNTQYF
j_gene: TRBJ1-5; v_gene: TRBV6-2/TRBV6-3; len: 13; abundance: many; d_gene: TRBD1; CDR3nt: TGTGCCAGTTCAACAGGGGGGAGTCAGCCCCAGCATTTT; CDR3aa: CASSTGGSQPQHF
j_gene: TRBJ1-5; v_gene: TRBV28; len: 15; abundance: NA; d_gene: NA; CDR3nt: TGTGCCAGCAGTATAGCAGGGAACCGCAATCAGCCCCAGCGTTTT; CDR3aa: CASSIAGNRNQPQRF
j_gene: TRBJ2-1; v_gene: TRBV7-2; len: 11; abundance: many; d_gene: NA; CDR3nt: TGTGCCAGCAGCTTCGTACAGGAGCAGTTCTTC; CDR3aa: CASSFVQEQFF
j_gene: TRBJ1-1; v_gene: TRBV20-1; len: 13; abundance: many; d_gene: TRBD1; CDR3nt: TGCAGTGCTACACGGACAGGGGACACTGAAGCTTTCTTT; CDR3aa: CSATRTGDTEAFF
j_gene: TRBJ2-1; v_gene: TRBV7-2; len: 17; abundance: few; d_gene: TRBD1; CDR3nt: TGTGCCAGCAGCCGTACGAAAACAGGGGATTTCGGGAATGAGCAGTTCTTC; CDR3aa: CASSRTKTGDFGNEQFF
j_gene: TRBJ2-7; v_gene: TRBV4-3; len: 15; abundance: many; d_gene: NA; CDR3nt: TGCGCCAGCAGCCTGGACTTCTCTAGCTCCTACGAGCAGTACTTC; CDR3aa: CASSLDFSSSYEQYF
j_gene: TRBJ2-7; v_gene: TRBV5-5; len: 12; abundance: many; d_gene: NA; CDR3nt: TGTGCCAGCAGCTTCATGGACACTGAGCAGTACTTC; CDR3aa: CASSFMDTEQYF
j_gene: TRBJ2-7; v_gene: TRBV5-4; len: 14; abundance: many; d_gene: TRBD2; CDR3nt: TGTGCCAGCAGCTCGACTAGCGGGAGTGCCGAGCAGTACTTC; CDR3aa: CASSSTSGSAEQYF
j_gene: TRBJ1-1; v_gene: TRBV4-2; len: 17; abundance: NA; d_gene: NA; CDR3nt: TGTGCCAGCAGCCTAAGTCCCGCCGCCAGCCTTAACACTGAAGCTTTCTTT; CDR3aa: CASSLSPAASLNTEAFF
j_gene: TRBJ2-7; v_gene: TRBV6-5; len: 14; abundance: NA; d_gene: TRBD1; CDR3nt: TGTGCCAGCAGTTACGGACAGGGGGCTTGCGAGCAGTACTTC; CDR3aa: CASSYGQGACEQYF
j_gene: TRBJ2-3; v_gene: TRBV28; len: 15; abundance: many; d_gene: NA; CDR3nt: TGTGCCAGCAGTATGCTGCGGGACAGCGGGGATACGCAGTATTTT; CDR3aa: CASSMLRDSGDTQYF
j_gene: TRBJ2-2; v_gene: TRBV30; len: 11; abundance: many; d_gene: NA; CDR3nt: TGTGCCTGTACATACACCGGGGAGCTGTTTTTT; CDR3aa: CACTYTGELFF
j_gene: TRBJ1-1; v_gene: TRBV7-8; len: 17; abundance: many; d_gene: TRBD1; CDR3nt: TGTGCCAGCAGCTTTTTTGGACAGGGAGAAAAGCACACTGAAGCTTTCTTT; CDR3aa: CASSFFGQGEKHTEAFF
j_gene: TRBJ2-7; v_gene: TRBV20-1; len: 13; abundance: many; d_gene: NA; CDR3nt: TGCAGTGCCCGGGGGGGACAGGCCTACGAGCAGTACTTC; CDR3aa: CSARGGQAYEQYF
j_gene: TRBJ2-3; v_gene: TRBV6-5; len: 13; abundance: many; d_gene: NA; CDR3nt: TGTGCCAGCAGTTACTCGGTAGGGCAGGGGCAGTATTTT; CDR3aa: CASSYSVGQGQYF
j_gene: TRBJ2-7; v_gene: TRBV30; len: 16; abundance: NA; d_gene: TRBD1; CDR3nt: TGTGCCTGGGGTGAGGTTCTGGGACAGGGGCTCTACGAGCAGTACTTC; CDR3aa: CAWGEVLGQGLYEQYF
j_gene: TRBJ2-7; v_gene: TRBV19; len: 15; abundance: NA; d_gene: TRBD2; CDR3nt: TGTGCCAGTAGTATAGTAGCGGGGGTAGGATACGAGCAGTACTTC; CDR3aa: CASSIVAGVGYEQYF
j_gene: TRBJ2-3; v_gene: TRBV30; len: 12; abundance: NA; d_gene: NA; CDR3nt: TGTGCCTGGAAAGGGTCGCTGGATACGCAGTATTTT; CDR3aa: CAWKGSLDTQYF
j_gene: TRBJ2-3; v_gene: TRBV19; len: 14; abundance: NA; d_gene: NA; CDR3nt: TGTGCCAGTAGTATAGTTGACAGGACAGATACGCAGTATTTT; CDR3aa: CASSIVDRTDTQYF
j_gene: TRBJ1-2; v_gene: TRBV11-2; len: 14; abundance: few; d_gene: TRBD1; CDR3nt: TGTGCCAGCAGCCAGGGGGGCACTCCCCATGGCTACACCTTC; CDR3aa: CASSQGGTPHGYTF
j_gene: TRBJ2-3; v_gene: TRBV30; len: 12; abundance: few; d_gene: NA; CDR3nt: TGTGCCTGGAGTATAACCACAGATACGCAGTATTTT; CDR3aa: CAWSITTDTQYF
j_gene: TRBJ1-6; v_gene: TRBV19; len: 16; abundance: NA; d_gene: NA; CDR3nt: TGTGCCAGTAGTATCTTACCCAATCCGAGCAATTCACCTCTCTACTTT; CDR3aa: CASSILPNPSNSPLYF
j_gene: TRBJ2-1; v_gene: TRBV7-2; len: 14; abundance: many; d_gene: NA; CDR3nt: TGTGCCAGCAGCTTAGGGGCCGGGGGCTTTGAGCAGTTCTTC; CDR3aa: CASSLGAGGFEQFF
j_gene: TRBJ1-2; v_gene: TRBV29-1; len: 14; abundance: few; d_gene: TRBD1; CDR3nt: TGCAGCGTTGCTTTGACAGGGGGGGACTATGGCTACACCTTC; CDR3aa: CSVALTGGDYGYTF
j_gene: TRBJ2-3; v_gene: TRBV27; len: 13; abundance: NA; d_gene: NA; CDR3nt: TGTGCCAGCAGTTATGGGGTGGAAGATACGCAGTATTTT; CDR3aa: CASSYGVEDTQYF
j_gene: TRBJ2-7; v_gene: TRBV4-3; len: 13; abundance: many; d_gene: TRBD1; CDR3nt: TGCGCCAGCAGCCCGGGACAGTTCTACGAGCAGTACTTC; CDR3aa: CASSPGQFYEQYF